The next 30 T cell receptor beta chains were all read from a single sample in a study of cytomegalovirus exposure and HLA in healthy donors (dated by TCRdb to 2016 to 2017). The method was the immunoSEQ multiplex PCR assay. The multiplex PCR relied on a mix of 60 forward primers for TCR Vbeta segments and 13 reverse primers for TCR Jbeta segments. TCRdb retrieved this table from immuneACCESS and kept in-frame rearrangements only. Not all clones are present; in checked studies, unresolved V genes account for under half, and no reason is known for the remainder. The sample records 120,000 or so clones, roughly a tenth of which are singletons. The top ten constitute around 5% of the sample. Input material: PBMCs. Receptor source: a woman under 30 in good health and CMV-seropositive.

This clone was detected only a few times. This chain links TRBV5-1 with TRBJ2-5, with D perhaps matching TRBD2 (5 bases). The CDR3 sequence is 17 residues long. V lost 7 bases, J lost 0 bases, and 22 bases lay in between. CDR1 is SGHRS and CDR2 is YFSETQ in the germline V gene. The CDR3 region is CASAPAFSGIYQETQYF. The CDR3 DNA follows: TGCGCCAGCGCTCCAGCCTTTTCGGGGATATACCAAGAGACCCAGTACTTC. Filled out from reference TRBV5-1 and TRBJ2-5, the complete variable domain reads KAGVTQTPRYLIKTRGQQVTLSCSPISGHRSVSWYQQTPGQGLQFLFEYFSETQRNKGNFPGRFSGRQFSNSRSEMNVSTLELGDSALYLCASAPAFSGIYQETQYFGPGTRLLVL.

This clone has only a few counts. The V gene is TRBV30, the J gene TRBJ2-6; weak D call: TRBD1 (6 bases). V lost 7 bases, J lost 3 bases, and 10 bases lay in between. The CDR3 totals 13 residues. Germline V CDR1 and CDR2: GTSNPN, SVGIG (reference sequence). CDR3 in DNA: TGTGCCTTCCAGGGGCTTGGGGCCAACGTCCTGACTTTC. Amino acid sequence: CAFQGLGANVLTF.

Only a few counts were recorded for this clone. The CDR3 loop is CASGAGGFRGQPQHF. Written as DNA, the CDR3 is TGTGCCAGCGGGGCAGGAGGGTTTCGGGGTCAGCCCCAGCATTTT. The chain joins TRBV6-6 to TRBJ1-5; D perhaps matches TRBD1 (5 bases). Germline V lookup: CDR1 MNHNY, CDR2 SVGAGI (reference sequence). V dropped 8 bases and J dropped 6 bases, with 20 bases sitting between them. CDR3 length equals 15 residues.

This chain joins TRBV10-1 and TRBJ2-2; D uncertain. CDR1 and CDR2 (germline): WNHNN, SYGVQD (reference sequence). With 1 base removed from V and 1 base from J, the gap between germline ends came to 4 bases. The CDR3 length is 14 residues. The chain's CDR3 is CASSEFLNTGELFF. The CDR3 DNA sequence: TGCGCCAGCAGTGAGTTCCTGAACACCGGGGAGCTGTTTTTT.

The table lists this clone with a count of one. The chain couples TRBV30 to TRBJ2-1; a possible D gene is TRBD2 (6 bases). Per germline, CDR1 GTSNPN and CDR2 SVGIG (reference sequence). V was clipped by 4 bases and J by 8 bases, with 18 bases between them. This CDR3 is built from 14 residues. The CDR3 DNA reads as TGTGCCTGGACCAAACTAGCAACAGTCCATGAGCAGTTCTTC. Translation: CAWTKLATVHEQFF.

The chain uses TRBV5-1 and TRBJ2-7; 9 bases match TRBD1. CDR1 and CDR2 from the germline V gene are SGHRS and YFSETQ. This CDR3 has 14 amino acids. V dropped 4 bases and J dropped 2; count of bases not matched to a gene: 4. The CDR3 coding sequence is TGCGCCAGCAGCATCGGACAGGGGACCTACGAGCAGTACTTC. It yields the protein CASSIGQGTYEQYF.

The V call is TRBV10-2, the J call TRBJ2-7; 7 bases map to TRBD2. Trimming at V came to 6 bases and at J to 4 bases, leaving 9 bases not matched to a gene. Germline CDR1 WSHSY, CDR2 SAAADI. The CDR3 covers 14 residues. The CDR3: CASRSGGSKYEQYF. CDR3 DNA: TGCGCCAGCAGGTCTGGCGGGAGTAAGTACGAGCAGTACTTC.

This chain joins TRBV5-5 and TRBJ2-7; 10 bases are shared with TRBD1. Germline V lookup: CDR1 SGHKS, CDR2 YYEKEE (reference sequence). The CDR3 spans 15 residues. The trim removed 4 bases at V and 3 bases at J, leaving 7 bases unmatched. The CDR3 reads CASSQGQGIYYEQYF. The CDR3 DNA reads TGTGCCAGCAGCCAGGGACAGGGGATTTACTACGAGCAGTACTTC.

This rearrangement joins TRBV6-4 to TRBJ1-1; D possibly corresponds to TRBD1 (6 bases). The germline V and J ends were trimmed by 6 bases and 3 bases, with 14 bases remaining between them. This CDR3 is 14 amino acids long. Germline V lookup: CDR1 MRHNA, CDR2 SNTAGT. The CDR3 is CASRQRDNYTEAFF. The CDR3 DNA reads TGTGCCAGCAGACAACGGGACAACTACACTGAAGCTTTCTTT.

The CDR3 loop reads CASSPDRAPGYTF. CDR3 DNA sequence: TGTGCCAGCAGCCCTGACAGGGCACCTGGCTACACCTTC. This chain connects TRBV5-6 to TRBJ1-2; TRBD1 matches at 7 bases. V trimming: 4 bases; J trimming: 7 bases; junction bases outside the gene matches: 7. CDR3 length: 13 amino acids. Germline CDR1 SGHDT, CDR2 YYEEEE.

This chain joins TRBV10-1 and TRBJ2-5; D not certain. Germline-derived CDR1 and CDR2 are WNHNN and SYGVQD (reference sequence). V lost 8 bases and J lost 5, with 15 bases in between. The CDR3 loop spans 13 amino acids. The CDR3 nucleotides are TGCGCCAGCCGTCGCGTATTGGAGGAGACCCAGTACTTC. As protein: CASRRVLEETQYF.

This clone was seen a handful of times. The identical CDR3 is also encoded by other nucleotide sequences in the sample. This chain joins TRBV27 and TRBJ1-5; TRBD1 matches at 8 bases. V lost 5 bases to trimming and J lost 4 bases; unmatched junction nucleotides: 4. The CDR3 is 14 residues long. CDR1 is MNHEY, CDR2 SMNVEV, per germline (reference sequence). CDR3 in DNA: TGTGCCAGCAGTCCTAGGACAGGGAATCAGCCCCAGCATTTT. It specifies CASSPRTGNQPQHF.

The rearrangement uses TRBV7-9 and TRBJ2-7; tentative D call: TRBD1 (5 bases). The CDR3 consists of 15 residues. V gave up 1 base and J gave up 6 bases, with 16 bases separating them. Per the germline V gene, CDR1 is SEHNR and CDR2 is FQNEAQ (reference sequence). CDR3 DNA sequence: TGTGCCAGCAGCTTAGGGAGACAGCTCCCAGGCGAGCAGTACTTC. Residues: CASSLGRQLPGEQYF. Full variable domain (outside the CDR3, taken from reference TRBV7-9 and TRBJ2-7): DTGVSQNPRHKITKRGQNVTFRCDPISEHNRLYWYRQTLGQGPEFLTYFQNEAQLEKSRLLSDRFSAERPKGSFSTLEIQRTEQGDSAMYLCASSLGRQLPGEQYFGPGTRLTVT.

J is TRBJ1-1 and V is TRBV30; D remains ambiguous. The CDR3 extends over 11 amino acids. V was pared by 7 bases and J by 1 base, with 7 bases between. Germline CDR1 GTSNPN, CDR2 SVGIG (reference sequence). DNA for the CDR3: TGTGCCTTGAGGAGGAACACTGAAGCTTTCTTT. Its protein is CALRRNTEAFF.

This clone was seen only a few times. The chain has TRBV29-1 and TRBJ1-2; TRBD1 matches at 7 bases. This CDR3 spans 12 amino acids. Losses at the gene ends were 6 bases for V and 4 bases for J; bases not matched to a gene: 5. CDR1 is SQVTM, CDR2 ANQGSEA, per germline. CDR3 sequence reads: CSVYRGPYGYTF. DNA of the CDR3: TGCAGCGTCTACAGGGGCCCCTATGGCTACACCTTC.

The V gene is TRBV6-5, the J gene TRBJ2-7; 9 bases agree with TRBD1. The trim removed 8 bases at V and 6 bases at J, leaving 14 bases unmatched. Looked up from germline, CDR1 is MNHEY and CDR2 is SVGAGI. The CDR3 sequence is 15 residues long. The CDR3 nucleotides read TGTGCCAGCCGTCCAGGGGACAGGGATTTAGGCGAGCAGTACTTC. As protein: CASRPGDRDLGEQYF.

A word on this clone: Since no conserved phenylalanine or tryptophan closes the CDR3, a read error is the likely cause. The chain is built from TRBV4-1 and TRBJ2-7; a weak D match, TRBD2 (5 bases). Trimming removed 1 base from V and 10 bases from J, with 14 bases in between. The CDR3 spans 13 residues. Germline CDR1 is MGHRA and CDR2 is YSYEKL. CDR3 bases: TGCGCCAGCAGCCAAGTCTCAAGCGGCTCCCAGTACTCC. It is translated as CASSQVSSGSQYS.

The chain is built from TRBV7-6 and TRBJ1-3; TRBD1 matches 7 bases. The CDR3 is 16 residues long. CDR1 and CDR2 from the germline V gene are SGHVS and FNYEAQ. V was pared by 0 bases and J by 0 bases, with 2 bases of the junction left unmatched. CDR3 bases: TGTGCCAGCAGCTTAGCTCCAGGGGGCTCTGGAAACACCATATATTTT. The encoded protein is CASSLAPGGSGNTIYF. The variable domain in full, completed from reference TRBV7-6 and TRBJ1-3, reads GAGVSQSPRYKVTKRGQDVALRCDPISGHVSLYWYRQALGQGPEFLTYFNYEAQQDKSGLPNDRFSAERPEGSISTLTIQRTEQRDSAMYRCASSLAPGGSGNTIYFGEGSWLTVV.

V is TRBV28 and J is TRBJ1-2; 9 nucleotides line up with TRBD1. The CDR3 runs to 14 residues. The ends lost 6 bases at V and 4 bases at J; junction bases unmatched: 6. The germline CDR1 and CDR2 sequences are MDHEN and SYDVKM. The CDR3 DNA follows: TGTGCCAGCAGCACCGGGACAGGGCCCTATGGCTACACCTTC. This gives the protein CASSTGTGPYGYTF.

This clone was picked up a small number of times. The chain recombines TRBV6-5 with TRBJ2-7; 8 nucleotides line up with TRBD1. CDR1 and CDR2 from the germline V gene are MNHEY and SVGAGI. Unmatched junction bases numbered 9, after V lost 7 bases and J lost 4 bases. The CDR3 has 14 amino acids. CDR3 nucleotide sequence: TGTGCCAGCATACCAGGACAGGGTGTGTACGAGCAGTACTTC. Protein product: CASIPGQGVYEQYF.

The chain employs TRBV7-9 and TRBJ1-4; D uncertain. The V end was cut by 5 bases, the J end by 0 bases, with 13 bases between. The CDR3 is made up of 16 amino acids. The germline V gene has CDR1 SEHNR and CDR2 FQNEAQ (reference sequence). The CDR3 loop reads CASSPLGGATNEKLFF. The DNA for the CDR3 is TGTGCCAGCAGCCCCCTCGGTGGTGCAACTAATGAAAAACTGTTTTTT.

The rearrangement uses TRBV2 and TRBJ1-1; TRBD1 is a possible D gene (6 bases). Germline CDR1 reads SNHLY; CDR2 reads FYNNEI. This CDR3 has 19 residues. The V end was cut by 2 bases, the J end by 4 bases, with 26 bases between. The CDR3 here is CASSEPLSAAGAFGTEAFF. Here the CDR3 DNA reads TGTGCCAGCAGTGAACCCCTCTCGGCGGCAGGGGCGTTTGGCACTGAAGCTTTCTTT.

The chain recombines TRBV6-5 with TRBJ2-7, with 9 bases that match TRBD1. Germline values: CDR1 MNHEY, CDR2 SVGAGI. Losses at the gene ends were 5 bases for V and 6 bases for J; bases not matched to a gene: 11. This CDR3 is 15 amino acids long. This CDR3 is CASSRPGTGSPEQYF. The CDR3 DNA sequence: TGTGCCAGCAGTCGGCCCGGGACAGGGAGTCCCGAGCAGTACTTC.

CDR3 in DNA: TGTGCCAGCAGCCAAGAAGGGACTAGCGTATACAATGAGCAGTTCTTC. Its translation: CASSQEGTSVYNEQFF. The chain carries TRBV4-2 and TRBJ2-1; 10 bases are a match to TRBD2. Trimming removed 0 bases from V and 4 bases from J; junction bases left unmatched: 3. Germline CDR1 reads LGHNA; CDR2 reads YNFKEQ. This CDR3 spans 16 amino acids.

A few counts support this clone. The V call is TRBV30, the J call TRBJ2-5; the D gene is possibly TRBD1 (6 bases). The CDR3 is made up of 13 amino acids. Germline loops: CDR1 GTSNPN, CDR2 SVGIG (reference sequence). V lost 5 bases and J lost 1, with 11 bases in between. As DNA, the CDR3 is TGTGCCTGGGACAGGACAGCCCAAGAGACCCAGTACTTC. It translates to CAWDRTAQETQYF.

The chain uses TRBV10-1 and TRBJ1-5, with D perhaps matching TRBD1 (5 bases). Trimming shortened V by 7 bases and J by 3 bases, and 19 bases separated the two germline ends. The CDR3 extends over 16 amino acids. Looked up from germline, CDR1 is WNHNN and CDR2 is SYGVQD (reference sequence). DNA of the CDR3: TGCGCCAGCACTCACCAAGAAAGACAGATCAATCAGCCCCAGCATTTT. It codes for CASTHQERQINQPQHF.

V and J are TRBV2 and TRBJ2-7; 9 bases fit TRBD2. CDR1 SNHLY and CDR2 FYNNEI come from the germline V gene. J lost 4 bases, V lost 6 bases, and 7 bases had no gene match. This CDR3 spans 14 amino acids. The CDR3 protein is CASRATSGLYEQYF. Written as DNA, the CDR3 is TGTGCCAGCAGGGCAACTAGCGGGCTTTACGAGCAGTACTTC.

This clone was observed a handful of times. V is TRBV19 and J is TRBJ2-3; maybe TRBD1 (6 bases). V shed 3 bases and J shed 5 bases, with 9 bases lying between them. CDR3 length: 13 residues. The germline V gene encodes CDR1 LNHDA and CDR2 SQIVND (reference sequence). The CDR3 nucleotides read TGTGCCAGTAGTATCGACAGGTTAGATACGCAGTATTTT. It codes for CASSIDRLDTQYF.

The chain is built from TRBV7-9 and TRBJ2-7; 10 nucleotides align to TRBD2. In germline, CDR1 is SEHNR, CDR2 FQNEAQ (reference sequence). With V trimmed by 8 bases and J by 3 bases, 13 bases remained unmatched. The CDR3 extends over 16 amino acids. The CDR3 nucleotides read TGTGCCAGCGACTCGGGCGGAACTAGCGGGAACTACGAGCAGTACTTC. Its protein is CASDSGGTSGNYEQYF.

This clone has only a few counts. The J gene is TRBJ1-1, the V gene TRBV30; D is ambiguous. Trimming cost V 4 bases and J 1 base, with 10 bases left between them. The CDR3 has 13 residues. The V gene's germline CDR1 is GTSNPN and CDR2 SVGIG (reference sequence). The CDR3 nucleotides read TGTGCCTGGATGTTGGCACCGAACACTGAAGCTTTCTTT. Protein product: CAWMLAPNTEAFF.